This TCR beta chain is from a study of CD8 T cells in ankylosing spondylitis. Study-wide results and limits: Characteristic of ankylosing spondylitis blood, it appeared, was a TCR beta motif comprising several highly homologous variants.

With regard to this clonotype: What it binds is not known.

As the method for making TCR beta libraries, quantitative 5'-RACE with molecular barcodes was used. One entry per CDR3 protein, called by TCRdb with MiXCR from the 5' RACE reads. The sample shows some 840,000 distinct CDR3 sequences, over 9.5% of them seen only once. The sequencing input was blood, either unsorted or a sorted T cell fraction (not recorded which). The TCR originated in a male donor with ankylosing spondylitis.

CDR3 region: CAINGLGDTGELFF. The CDR3 DNA is TGTGCCATCAATGGACTGGGGGACACCGGGGAGCTGTTTTTT. The chain employs TRBV10-3 and TRBJ2-2; D might be TRBD1 or TRBD2, each matching 5 bases. CDR3 length: 14 amino acids. With 7 bases removed from V and 3 bases from J, the gap between germline ends came to 12 bases. Germline CDR1 and CDR2: ENHRY and SYGVKD.